The 6 T cell receptor beta chains below all came from one sample that was sequenced in a study of PD-1 blockade in classical Hodgkin lymphoma. The time point here: cycle 4 day 1 (C4D1), after 6 weeks of nivolumab. Every patient relapsed after autologous stem cell transplantation, and brentuximab vedotin exposure varied. Purification of CD4+ T cells from thawed PBMCs was achieved by magnetic negative selection. Profiled with immunoSEQ multiplex PCR; TCRdb holds only in-frame clones, not every one. The profile covers over 15,000 clones, with roughly 77% appearing a single time and 2.5% taken by the ten largest. The sample was CD4+ T cells from blood, taken before the fourth cycle of nivolumab. All receptors come from a human donor with classical Hodgkin lymphoma.

The chain carries TRBV7-6 and TRBJ1-4; D perhaps matches TRBD1 (6 bases). This CDR3 is 15 amino acids long. V was trimmed by 2 bases and J by 8 bases, leaving 15 bases between them. The V gene's germline CDR1 is SGHVS and CDR2 FNYEAQ. Here the CDR3 DNA reads TGTGCCAGCAGCTTATCCCAGGGAAGGGGGGAAAAACTGTTTTTT. It codes for CASSLSQGRGEKLFF.

The chain employs TRBV4-2 and TRBJ2-5, with unresolved D. With 0 bases removed from V and 5 bases from J, the gap between germline ends came to 10 bases. Germline V gene lookup returns CDR1 LGHNA and CDR2 YNFKEQ. The CDR3 is 14 amino acids. The CDR3 bases are TGTGCCAGCAGCCAAGATTACCAGAGGGAGACCCAGTACTTC. This encodes CASSQDYQRETQYF.

The chain couples TRBV19 to TRBJ2-7, with 7 bases identical to TRBD1. The CDR3 totals 16 residues. Germline CDR1 is LNHDA and CDR2 is SQIVND (reference sequence). With V trimmed by 5 bases and J by 2 bases, 12 bases remained unmatched. CDR3 protein: CASSSRDRNSPYEQYF. CDR3 coding DNA: TGTGCCAGTAGTTCCCGGGACAGAAACTCTCCCTACGAGCAGTACTTC.

The V gene is TRBV19, the J gene TRBJ2-2; 9 positions agree with TRBD2. The germline V gene has CDR1 LNHDA and CDR2 SQIVND (reference sequence). V dropped 7 bases and J dropped 1; count of bases not matched to a gene: 4. The CDR3 sequence is 15 residues long. The CDR3 spells CASKKLAGNTGELFF. CDR3 DNA sequence: TGTGCCAGTAAGAAACTAGCGGGGAACACCGGGGAGCTGTTTTTT.

In DNA form, the CDR3 reads TGTGCTAGTGGTCCTCCAGGGACAGGGAATTCACCCCTCCACTTT. This translates into CASGPPGTGNSPLHF. J is TRBJ1-6 and V is TRBV12-5; 9 bases match TRBD1. The CDR3 runs 15 residues. Unmatched junction bases numbered 6, after V lost 5 bases and J lost 7 bases. Germline V gene lookup returns CDR1 LGHNT and CDR2 FRNRAP.

V gene TRBV7-3 combines with J gene TRBJ2-3; D possibly corresponds to TRBD2 (6 bases). This CDR3 comprises 14 residues. Germline lookup yields CDR1 SGHTA and CDR2 FQGTGA. Trimming cost V 3 bases and J 6 bases, with 13 bases left between them. CDR3 bases: TGTGCCAGCAGCTTCCGCGGGGAAAGGGATACGCAGTATTTT. This encodes CASSFRGERDTQYF.